The 2 T cell receptor beta chains reported below all come from one sample, sequenced in a study of T cells in Graves' hyperthyroidism and ophthalmopathy. TCR beta CDR3 region amplification was performed from RNA transcripts. The TCR CDR3 was amplified in a first-round RT-PCR using the HTBI primer set. TCRdb called the multiplex PCR reads again in MiXCR, with one record for every CDR3 protein. The sample lists 350,000 to 450,000 distinct CDR3 sequences; more than 13% were seen once. Sequencing used blood. These receptors were obtained from a man aged 45-65 years with Graves' ophthalmopathy.

This rearrangement joins TRBV6-1 to TRBJ2-7; 11 bases align to TRBD2. J gave up 5 bases and V 2 bases, and 8 bases lay outside the gene matches. CDR3 length: 16 residues. Per germline, CDR1 MNHNS and CDR2 SASEGT. CDR3 residues: CASSEFASSGRNEQYF. The DNA for the CDR3 is TGTGCCAGCAGTGAATTTGCGTCTAGCGGGAGGAACGAGCAGTACTTC.

This clonotype was counted at least ten times. The rearrangement joins TRBV9 to TRBJ2-3; the match to TRBD2 covers 10 bases. Trimming at V came to 3 bases and at J to 2 bases, leaving 6 bases not matched to a gene. CDR3 length equals 16 residues. Looked up from germline, CDR1 is SGDLS and CDR2 is YYNGEE. The CDR3 reads CASSGGTSAPTDTQYF. As DNA, the CDR3 is TGTGCCAGCAGCGGAGGGACTAGCGCCCCCACAGATACGCAGTATTTT.